The clone carrying this T cell receptor beta chain was recorded once. The antigen remains unidentified. This record comes from a study of radiation and T cells in renal cell carcinoma. Study overall: Nephrectomy followed 15 Gy stereotactic body radiation by 4 weeks. Study-wide findings and caveats: Pretreatment tumor biopsies were lacking, so baseline clonotypes are unknown. Top tumor clonotypes rose in blood 2 weeks post-radiation, then contracted.

Trimming removed 2 bases from V and 5 bases from J, with 6 bases in between. In germline, CDR1 is GTSNPN, CDR2 SVGIG (reference sequence). This CDR3 region has 11 residues. Sample time point: baseline pretreatment blood. The treatment was: 15 Gy SBRT to primary tumor, nephrectomy 4 weeks later. This renal cell carcinoma was of the clear cell type. Libraries were prepared by immunoSEQ multiplex PCR; TCRdb keeps only in-frame clonotypes and omits some of them. The repertoire holds around 140,000 clones, about 87% seen once, with around 4% in the top ten. The sequenced sample was blood, obtained from a patient whose treatment included radiotherapy and nephrectomy. V and J are TRBV30 and TRBJ2-5; D is ambiguous. The source of this sequence is a woman in her 70s with renal cell carcinoma. The CDR3 bases are TGTGCCTGGAGTATATCGGAGACCCAGTACTTC. Translated, it gives CAWSISETQYF.